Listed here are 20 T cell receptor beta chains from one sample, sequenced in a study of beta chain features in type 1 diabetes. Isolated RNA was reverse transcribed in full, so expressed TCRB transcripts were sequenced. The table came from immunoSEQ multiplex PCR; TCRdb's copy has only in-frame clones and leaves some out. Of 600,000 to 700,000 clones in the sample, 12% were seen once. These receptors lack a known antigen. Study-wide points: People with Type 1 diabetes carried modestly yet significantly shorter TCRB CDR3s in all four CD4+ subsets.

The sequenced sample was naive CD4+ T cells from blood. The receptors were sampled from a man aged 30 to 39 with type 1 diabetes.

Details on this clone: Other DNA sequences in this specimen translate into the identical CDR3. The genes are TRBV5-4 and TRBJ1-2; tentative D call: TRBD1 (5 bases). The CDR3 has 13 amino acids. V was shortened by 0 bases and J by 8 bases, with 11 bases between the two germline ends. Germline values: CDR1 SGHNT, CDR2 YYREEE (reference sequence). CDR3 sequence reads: CASSLEGAGGYTF. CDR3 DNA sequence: TGTGCCAGCAGCTTGGAAGGGGCTGGAGGCTACACCTTC.

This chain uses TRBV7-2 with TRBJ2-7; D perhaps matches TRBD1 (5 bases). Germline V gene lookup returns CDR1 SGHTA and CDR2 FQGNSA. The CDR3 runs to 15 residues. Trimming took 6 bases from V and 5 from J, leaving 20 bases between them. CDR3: CASSPPGRGSNEQYF. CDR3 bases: TGTGCCAGCAGTCCCCCTGGAAGGGGATCCAACGAGCAGTACTTC.

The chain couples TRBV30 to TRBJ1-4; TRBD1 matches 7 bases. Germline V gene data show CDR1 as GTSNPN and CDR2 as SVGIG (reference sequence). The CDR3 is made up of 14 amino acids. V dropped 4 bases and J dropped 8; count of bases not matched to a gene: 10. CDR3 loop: CAWNHRGTGEKLFF. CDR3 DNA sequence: TGTGCCTGGAACCACAGGGGCACTGGGGAAAAACTGTTTTTT.

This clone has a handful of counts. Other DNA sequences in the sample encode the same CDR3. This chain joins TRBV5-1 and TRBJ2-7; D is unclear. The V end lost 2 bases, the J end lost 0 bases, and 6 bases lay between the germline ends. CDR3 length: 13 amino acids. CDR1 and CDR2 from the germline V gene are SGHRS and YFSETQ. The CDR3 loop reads CASSLGSSYEQYF. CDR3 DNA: TGCGCCAGCAGCTTAGGAAGCTCCTACGAGCAGTACTTC.

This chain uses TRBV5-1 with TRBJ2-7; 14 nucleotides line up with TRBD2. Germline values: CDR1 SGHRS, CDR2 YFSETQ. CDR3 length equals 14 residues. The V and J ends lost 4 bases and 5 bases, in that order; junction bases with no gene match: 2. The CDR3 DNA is TGCGCCAGCAGCCCGGGACTAGCGGGGGACGAGCAGTACTTC. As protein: CASSPGLAGDEQYF.

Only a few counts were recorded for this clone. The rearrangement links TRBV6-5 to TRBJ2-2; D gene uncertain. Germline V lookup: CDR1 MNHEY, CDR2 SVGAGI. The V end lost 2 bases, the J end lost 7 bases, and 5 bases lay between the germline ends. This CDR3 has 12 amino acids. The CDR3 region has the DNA TGTGCCAGCAGTTACAGTATCGGGGAGCTGTTTTTT. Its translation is CASSYSIGELFF.

The CDR3 reads CASSPLADSYEQYF. CDR3 coding DNA: TGTGCCAGCTCACCACTCGCCGACTCCTACGAGCAGTACTTC. V usage is TRBV18 and J usage is TRBJ2-7; D gene ambiguous. The ends were cut back, 1 base at V and 0 bases at J, with 7 bases in the middle. The CDR3 contains 14 residues. CDR1 and CDR2 from the germline V gene are KGHSH and LQKENI.

This CDR3 reads CASVRDSEETQYF. The CDR3 DNA is TGCGCCAGCGTCCGGGACTCCGAAGAGACCCAGTACTTC. The V gene is TRBV5-1, the J gene TRBJ2-5; TRBD2 is a possible D gene (6 bases). In germline, CDR1 is SGHRS, CDR2 YFSETQ. Trimming took 7 bases from V and 3 from J, leaving 13 bases between them. This CDR3 comprises 13 residues.

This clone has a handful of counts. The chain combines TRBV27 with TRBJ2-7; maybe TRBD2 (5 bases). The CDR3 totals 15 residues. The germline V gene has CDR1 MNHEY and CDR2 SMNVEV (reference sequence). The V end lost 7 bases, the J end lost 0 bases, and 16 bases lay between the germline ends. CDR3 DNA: TGTGCCAGCAATCGAGACTACCCCTACTCCTACGAGCAGTACTTC. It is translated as CASNRDYPYSYEQYF.

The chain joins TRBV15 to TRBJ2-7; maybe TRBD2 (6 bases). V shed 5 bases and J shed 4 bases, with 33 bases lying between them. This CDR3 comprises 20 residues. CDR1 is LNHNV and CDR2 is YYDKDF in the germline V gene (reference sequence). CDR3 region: CATSPKAAGPATKLRYEQYF. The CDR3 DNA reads TGTGCCACCAGCCCCAAAGCGGCGGGGCCCGCTACAAAACTGAGGTACGAGCAGTACTTC.

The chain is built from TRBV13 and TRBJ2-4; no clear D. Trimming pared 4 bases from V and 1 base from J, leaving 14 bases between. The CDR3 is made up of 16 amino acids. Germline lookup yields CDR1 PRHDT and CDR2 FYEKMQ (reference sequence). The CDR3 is CASSSTPLGAKNIQYF. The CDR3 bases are TGTGCCAGCAGCTCTACCCCGCTAGGGGCCAAAAACATTCAGTACTTC.

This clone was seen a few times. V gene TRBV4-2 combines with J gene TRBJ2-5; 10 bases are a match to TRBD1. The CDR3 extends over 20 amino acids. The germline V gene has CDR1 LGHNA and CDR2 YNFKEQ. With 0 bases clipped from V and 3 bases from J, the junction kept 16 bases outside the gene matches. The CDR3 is CASSQDLEGPRTGGKETQYF. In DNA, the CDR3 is TGTGCCAGCAGCCAAGATCTGGAGGGCCCCAGGACAGGGGGGAAAGAGACCCAGTACTTC.

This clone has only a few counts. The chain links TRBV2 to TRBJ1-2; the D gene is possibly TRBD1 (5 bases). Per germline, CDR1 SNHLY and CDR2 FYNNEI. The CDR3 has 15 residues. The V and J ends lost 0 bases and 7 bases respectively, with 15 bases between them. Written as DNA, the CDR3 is TGTGCCAGCAGTGAAGCGCGGGGGGGTCCGACTGGCTACACCTTC. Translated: CASSEARGGPTGYTF.

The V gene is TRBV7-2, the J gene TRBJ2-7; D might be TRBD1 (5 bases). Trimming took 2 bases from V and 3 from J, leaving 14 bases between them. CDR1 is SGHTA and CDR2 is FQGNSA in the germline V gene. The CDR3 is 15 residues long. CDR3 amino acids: CASSLSDSFNYEQYF. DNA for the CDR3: TGTGCCAGCAGCTTATCCGACAGCTTTAACTACGAGCAGTACTTC. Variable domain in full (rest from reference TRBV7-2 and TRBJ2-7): GAGVSQSPSNKVTEKGKDVELRCDPISGHTALYWYRQSLGQGLEFLIYFQGNSAPDKSGLPSDRFSAERTGGSVSTLTIQRTQQEDSAVYLCASSLSDSFNYEQYFGPGTRLTVT.

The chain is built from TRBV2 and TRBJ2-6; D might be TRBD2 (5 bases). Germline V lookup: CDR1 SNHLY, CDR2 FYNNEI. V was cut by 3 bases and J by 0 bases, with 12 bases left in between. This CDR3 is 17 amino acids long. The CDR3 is CASSETILFSGANVLTF. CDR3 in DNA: TGTGCCAGCAGTGAGACTATCCTCTTCTCTGGGGCCAACGTCCTGACTTTC.

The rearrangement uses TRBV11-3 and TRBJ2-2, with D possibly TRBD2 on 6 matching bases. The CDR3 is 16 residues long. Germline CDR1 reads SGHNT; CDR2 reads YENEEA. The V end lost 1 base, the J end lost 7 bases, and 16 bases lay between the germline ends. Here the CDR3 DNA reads TGTGCCAGCAGCTTAGGGCTTTCGGCGGGGCTCGGGGAGCTGTTTTTT. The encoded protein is CASSLGLSAGLGELFF.

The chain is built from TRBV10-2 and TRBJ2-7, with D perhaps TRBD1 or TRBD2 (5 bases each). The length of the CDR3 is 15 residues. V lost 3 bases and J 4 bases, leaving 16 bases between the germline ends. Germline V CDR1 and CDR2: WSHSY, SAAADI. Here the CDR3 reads CASSEGGAGGYEQYF. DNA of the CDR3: TGCGCCAGCAGTGAAGGTGGGGCAGGAGGATACGAGCAGTACTTC.

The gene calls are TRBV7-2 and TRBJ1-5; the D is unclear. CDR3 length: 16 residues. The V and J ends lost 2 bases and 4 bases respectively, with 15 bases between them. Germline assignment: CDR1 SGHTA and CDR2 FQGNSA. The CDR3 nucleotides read TGTGCCAGCAGCTTAAGCAATAAAGGGAAAAATCAGCCCCAGCATTTT. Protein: CASSLSNKGKNQPQHF.

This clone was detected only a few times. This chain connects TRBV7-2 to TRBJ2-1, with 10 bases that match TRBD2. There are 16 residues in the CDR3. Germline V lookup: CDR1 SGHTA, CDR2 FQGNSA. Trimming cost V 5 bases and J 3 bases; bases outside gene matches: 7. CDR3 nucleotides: TGTGCCAGCAGCACAGCGGGGGGGCCTTTCTACAATGAGCAGTTCTTC. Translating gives CASSTAGGPFYNEQFF.

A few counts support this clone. The CDR3 coding sequence is TGTGCCAGCAGCTTAGTTGCGGCAGGTCGGTTTCCTTACTACGAGCAGTACTTC. Protein product: CASSLVAAGRFPYYEQYF. This chain connects TRBV7-4 to TRBJ2-7; no clear D. Trimming took 1 base from V and 3 from J, leaving 22 bases between them. CDR1 is SGHVT, CDR2 SQSDAQ, per germline. This CDR3 contains 18 residues.